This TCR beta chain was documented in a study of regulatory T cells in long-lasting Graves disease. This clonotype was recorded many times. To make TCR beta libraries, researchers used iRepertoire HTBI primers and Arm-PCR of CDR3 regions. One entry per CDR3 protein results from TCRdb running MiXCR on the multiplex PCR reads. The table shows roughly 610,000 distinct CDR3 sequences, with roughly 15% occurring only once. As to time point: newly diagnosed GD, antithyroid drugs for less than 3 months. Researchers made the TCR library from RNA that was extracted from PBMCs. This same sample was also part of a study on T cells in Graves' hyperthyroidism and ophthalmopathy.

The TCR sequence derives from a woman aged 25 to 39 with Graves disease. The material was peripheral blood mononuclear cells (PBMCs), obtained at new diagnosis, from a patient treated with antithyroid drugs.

Written as DNA, the CDR3 is TGTGCCAGCAGCTTACAGGGGAGGGAGACCCAGTACTTC. It translates to CASSLQGRETQYF. The rearrangement uses TRBV7-2 and TRBJ2-5; the D call may be TRBD1 or TRBD2 (6 bases each). Trimming removed 2 bases from V and 5 bases from J, with 9 bases in between. The CDR3 length is 13 residues. The germline gives CDR1 SGHTA, CDR2 FQGNSA.